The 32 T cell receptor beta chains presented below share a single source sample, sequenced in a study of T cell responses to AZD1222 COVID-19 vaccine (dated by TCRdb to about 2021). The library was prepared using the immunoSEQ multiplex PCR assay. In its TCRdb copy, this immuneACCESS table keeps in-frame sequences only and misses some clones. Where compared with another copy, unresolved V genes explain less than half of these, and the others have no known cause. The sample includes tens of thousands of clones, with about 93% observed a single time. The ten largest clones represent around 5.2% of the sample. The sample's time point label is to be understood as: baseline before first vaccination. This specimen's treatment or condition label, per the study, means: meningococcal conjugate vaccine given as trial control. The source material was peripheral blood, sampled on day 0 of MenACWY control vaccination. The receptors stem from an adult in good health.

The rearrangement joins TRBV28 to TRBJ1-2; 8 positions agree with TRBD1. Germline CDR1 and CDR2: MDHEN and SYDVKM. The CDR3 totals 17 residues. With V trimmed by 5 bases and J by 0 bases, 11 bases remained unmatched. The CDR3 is CASSLLTGALPNYGYTF. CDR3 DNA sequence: TGTGCCAGCAGTCTCCTGACAGGGGCCCTTCCTAACTATGGCTACACCTTC.

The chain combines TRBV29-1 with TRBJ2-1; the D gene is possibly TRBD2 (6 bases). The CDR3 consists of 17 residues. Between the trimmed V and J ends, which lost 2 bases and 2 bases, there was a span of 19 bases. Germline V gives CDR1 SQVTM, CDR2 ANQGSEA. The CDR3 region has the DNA TGCAGCGTTGAACCCCGTAGGCCGGGGGAAACCTACAATGAGCAGTTCTTC. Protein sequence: CSVEPRRPGETYNEQFF.

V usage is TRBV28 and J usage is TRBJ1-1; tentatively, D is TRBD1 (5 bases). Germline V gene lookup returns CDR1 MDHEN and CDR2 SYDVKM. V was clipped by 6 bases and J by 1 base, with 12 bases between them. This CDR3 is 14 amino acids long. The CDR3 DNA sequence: TGTGCCAGCAGCCCATCGACAGAGAACACTGAAGCTTTCTTT. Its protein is CASSPSTENTEAFF.

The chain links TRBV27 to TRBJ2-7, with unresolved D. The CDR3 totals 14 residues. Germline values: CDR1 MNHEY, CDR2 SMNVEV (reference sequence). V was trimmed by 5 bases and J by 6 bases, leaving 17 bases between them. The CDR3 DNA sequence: TGTGCCAGCAGTGTGACCTGGTCCCAGGTCGAGCAGTACTTC. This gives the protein CASSVTWSQVEQYF.

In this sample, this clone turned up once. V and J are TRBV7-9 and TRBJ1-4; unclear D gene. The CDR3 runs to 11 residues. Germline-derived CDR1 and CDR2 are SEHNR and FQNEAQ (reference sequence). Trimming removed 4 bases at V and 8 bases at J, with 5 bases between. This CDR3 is CASSSQEKLFF. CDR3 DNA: TGTGCCAGCAGCTCTCAAGAAAAACTGTTTTTT.

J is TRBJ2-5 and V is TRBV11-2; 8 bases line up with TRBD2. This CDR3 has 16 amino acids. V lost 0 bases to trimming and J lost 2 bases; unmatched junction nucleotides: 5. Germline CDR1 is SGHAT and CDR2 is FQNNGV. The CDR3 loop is CASSLESSGSQETQYF. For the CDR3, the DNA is TGTGCCAGCAGCTTAGAGTCTAGCGGGTCACAAGAGACCCAGTACTTC. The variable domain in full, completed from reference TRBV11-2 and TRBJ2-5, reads EAGVAQSPRYKIIEKRQSVAFWCNPISGHATLYWYQQILGQGPKLLIQFQNNGVVDDSQLPKDRFSAERLKGVDSTLKIQPAKLEDSAVYLCASSLESSGSQETQYFGPGTRLLVL.

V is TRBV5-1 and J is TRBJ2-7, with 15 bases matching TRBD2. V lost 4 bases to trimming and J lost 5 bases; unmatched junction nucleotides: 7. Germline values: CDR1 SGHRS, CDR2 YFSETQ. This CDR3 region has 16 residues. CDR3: CASSLGTSGRQHEQYF. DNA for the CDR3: TGCGCCAGCAGCCTGGGGACTAGCGGGAGGCAGCACGAGCAGTACTTC.

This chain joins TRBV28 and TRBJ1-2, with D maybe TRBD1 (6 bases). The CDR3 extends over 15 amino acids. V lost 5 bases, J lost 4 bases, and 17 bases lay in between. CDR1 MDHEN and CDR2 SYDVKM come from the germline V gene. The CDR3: CASSGTLKESYGYTF. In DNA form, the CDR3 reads TGTGCCAGCAGTGGGACACTAAAAGAGTCCTATGGCTACACCTTC.

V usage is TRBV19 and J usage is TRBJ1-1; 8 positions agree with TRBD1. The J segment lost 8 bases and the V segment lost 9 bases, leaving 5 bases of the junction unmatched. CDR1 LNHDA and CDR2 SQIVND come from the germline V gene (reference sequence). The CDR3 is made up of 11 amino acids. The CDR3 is CASRDRSEAFF. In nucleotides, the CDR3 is TGTGCCAGCAGGGACAGGAGCGAAGCTTTCTTT.

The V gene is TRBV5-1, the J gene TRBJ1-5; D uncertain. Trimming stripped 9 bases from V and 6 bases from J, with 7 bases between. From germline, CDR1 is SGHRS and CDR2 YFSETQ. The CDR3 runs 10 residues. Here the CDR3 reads CAKEGQPQHF. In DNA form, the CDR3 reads TGCGCCAAGGAGGGTCAGCCCCAGCATTTT.

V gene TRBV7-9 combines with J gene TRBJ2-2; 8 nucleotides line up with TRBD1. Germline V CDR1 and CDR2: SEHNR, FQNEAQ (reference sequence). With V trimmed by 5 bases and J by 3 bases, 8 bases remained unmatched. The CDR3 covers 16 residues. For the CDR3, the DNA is TGTGCCAGCAGCCCTGGAACAGGGGGAGACACCGGGGAGCTGTTTTTT. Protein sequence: CASSPGTGGDTGELFF.

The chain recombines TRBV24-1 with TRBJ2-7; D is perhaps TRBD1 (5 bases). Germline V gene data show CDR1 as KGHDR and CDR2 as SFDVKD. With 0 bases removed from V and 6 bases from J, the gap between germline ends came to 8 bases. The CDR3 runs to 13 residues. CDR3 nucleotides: TGTGCCACCAGTGATTTGAGGGGCGGCGAGCAGTACTTC. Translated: CATSDLRGGEQYF.

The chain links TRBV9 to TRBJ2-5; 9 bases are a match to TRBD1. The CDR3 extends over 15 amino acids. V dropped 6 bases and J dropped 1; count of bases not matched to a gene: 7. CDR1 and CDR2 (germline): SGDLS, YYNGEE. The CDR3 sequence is CASTTGGEVQETQYF. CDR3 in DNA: TGTGCCAGCACAACAGGGGGCGAGGTCCAAGAGACCCAGTACTTC.

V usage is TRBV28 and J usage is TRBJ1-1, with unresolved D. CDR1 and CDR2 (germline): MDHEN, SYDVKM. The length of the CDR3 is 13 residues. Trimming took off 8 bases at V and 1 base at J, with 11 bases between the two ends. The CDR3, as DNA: TGTGCCAGCCCGAAGAATTCGAACACTGAAGCTTTCTTT. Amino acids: CASPKNSNTEAFF.

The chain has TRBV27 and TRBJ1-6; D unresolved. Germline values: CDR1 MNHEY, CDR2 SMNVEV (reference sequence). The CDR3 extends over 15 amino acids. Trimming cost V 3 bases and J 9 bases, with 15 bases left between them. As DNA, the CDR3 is TGTGCCAGCAGTTTGGTAGAACCCTGGACTTCACCCCTCCACTTT. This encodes CASSLVEPWTSPLHF.

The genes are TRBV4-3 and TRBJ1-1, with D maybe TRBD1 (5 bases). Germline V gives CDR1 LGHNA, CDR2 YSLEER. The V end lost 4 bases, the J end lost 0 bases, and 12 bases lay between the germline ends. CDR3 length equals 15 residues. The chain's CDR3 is CASSPSTAMNTEAFF. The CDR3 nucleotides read TGCGCCAGCAGCCCCTCGACAGCGATGAACACTGAAGCTTTCTTT.

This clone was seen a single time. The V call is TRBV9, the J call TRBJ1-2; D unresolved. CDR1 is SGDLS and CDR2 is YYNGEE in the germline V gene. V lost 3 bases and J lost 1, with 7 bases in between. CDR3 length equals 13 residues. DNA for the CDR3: TGTGCCAGCAGCGACCACAGTAACTATGGCTACACCTTC. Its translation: CASSDHSNYGYTF.

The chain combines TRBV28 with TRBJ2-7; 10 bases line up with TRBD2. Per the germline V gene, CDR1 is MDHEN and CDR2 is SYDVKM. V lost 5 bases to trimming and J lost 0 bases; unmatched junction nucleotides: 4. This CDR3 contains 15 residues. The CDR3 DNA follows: TGTGCCAGCAGTACGCTAGCGGGGGACTCCTACGAGCAGTACTTC. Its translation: CASSTLAGDSYEQYF.

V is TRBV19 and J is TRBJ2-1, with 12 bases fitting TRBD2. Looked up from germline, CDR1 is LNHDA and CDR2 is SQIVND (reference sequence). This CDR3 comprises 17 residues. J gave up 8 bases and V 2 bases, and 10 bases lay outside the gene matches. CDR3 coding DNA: TGTGCCAGTAGTATACATCCCGGACTAGCGGGGAGCGATGAGCAGTTCTTC. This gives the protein CASSIHPGLAGSDEQFF.

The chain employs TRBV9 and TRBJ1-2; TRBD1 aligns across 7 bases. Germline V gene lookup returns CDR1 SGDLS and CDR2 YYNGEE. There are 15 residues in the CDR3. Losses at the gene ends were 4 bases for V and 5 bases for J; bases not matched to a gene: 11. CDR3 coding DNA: TGTGCCAGCAGCCCCAATCCGGGACAGATTTATGGCTACACCTTC. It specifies CASSPNPGQIYGYTF.

This CDR3 is CASSGGQGEQNYGYTF. Written as DNA, the CDR3 is TGTGCCAGCAGCGGGGGACAGGGCGAACAGAACTATGGCTACACCTTC. This chain joins TRBV9 and TRBJ1-2, with 9 bases that match TRBD1. V shed 3 bases, J shed 2 bases, and the junction held 8 bases outside the gene matches. From germline, CDR1 is SGDLS and CDR2 YYNGEE. The CDR3 extends over 16 amino acids.

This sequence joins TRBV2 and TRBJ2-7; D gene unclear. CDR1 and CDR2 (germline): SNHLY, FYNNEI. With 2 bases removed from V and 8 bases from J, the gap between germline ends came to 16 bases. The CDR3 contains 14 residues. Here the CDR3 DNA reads TGTGCCAGCAGTGAATCCCAACCTCCTACGAAGCAGTACTTC. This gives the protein CASSESQPPTKQYF.

CDR3 sequence (DNA): TGTGCCAGCTCACCATACGAGGGTCGGACTGAAGCTTTCTTT. It yields the protein CASSPYEGRTEAFF. The chain couples TRBV18 to TRBJ1-1, with D unclear. The V gene's germline CDR1 is KGHSH and CDR2 LQKENI. Trimming took off 2 bases at V and 5 bases at J, with 12 bases between the two ends. The CDR3 is 14 residues long. The whole variable domain, filled in from reference TRBV18 and TRBJ1-1, reads NAGVMQNPRHLVRRRGQEARLRCSPMKGHSHVYWYRQLPEEGLKFMVYLQKENIIDESGMPKERFSAEFPKEGPSILRIQQVVRGDSAAYFCASSPYEGRTEAFFGQGTRLTVV.

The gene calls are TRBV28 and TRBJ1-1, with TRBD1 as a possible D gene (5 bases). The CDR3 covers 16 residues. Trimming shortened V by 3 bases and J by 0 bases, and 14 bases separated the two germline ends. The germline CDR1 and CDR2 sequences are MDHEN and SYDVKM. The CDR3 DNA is TGTGCCAGCAGTTTTTGGGGGGGGATGGTGAACACTGAAGCTTTCTTT. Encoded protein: CASSFWGGMVNTEAFF.

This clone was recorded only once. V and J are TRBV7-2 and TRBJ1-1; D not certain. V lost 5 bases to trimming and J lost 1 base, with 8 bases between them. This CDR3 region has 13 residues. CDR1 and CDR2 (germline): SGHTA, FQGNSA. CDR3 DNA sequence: TGTGCCAGCAGCGCAGCAAGGAACACTGAAGCTTTCTTT. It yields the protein CASSAARNTEAFF.

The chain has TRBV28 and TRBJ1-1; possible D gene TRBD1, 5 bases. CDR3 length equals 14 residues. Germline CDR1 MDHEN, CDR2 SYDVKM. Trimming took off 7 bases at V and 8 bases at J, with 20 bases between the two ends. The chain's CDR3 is CASTLGWGAGEAFF. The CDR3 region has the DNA TGTGCCAGCACCCTGGGGTGGGGCGCGGGGGAAGCTTTCTTT.

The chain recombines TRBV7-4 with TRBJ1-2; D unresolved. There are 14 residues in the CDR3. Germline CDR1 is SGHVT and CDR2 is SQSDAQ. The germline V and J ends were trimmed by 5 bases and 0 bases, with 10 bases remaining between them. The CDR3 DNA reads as TGTGCCAGCAGCCCACAGAGGACTAACTATGGCTACACCTTC. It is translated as CASSPQRTNYGYTF.

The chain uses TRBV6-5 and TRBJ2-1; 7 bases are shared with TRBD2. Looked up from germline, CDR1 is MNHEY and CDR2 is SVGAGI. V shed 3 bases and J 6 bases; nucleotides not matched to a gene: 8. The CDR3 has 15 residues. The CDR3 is CASSYTGLRRNEQFF. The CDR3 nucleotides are TGTGCCAGCAGTTATACGGGACTACGCCGCAATGAGCAGTTCTTC.

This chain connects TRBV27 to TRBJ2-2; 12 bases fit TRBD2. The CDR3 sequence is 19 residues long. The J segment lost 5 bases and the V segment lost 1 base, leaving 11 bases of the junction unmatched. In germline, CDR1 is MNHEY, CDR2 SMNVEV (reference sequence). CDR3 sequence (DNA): TGTGCCAGCAGTTTATTGTCTGGGCTAGCGGGAGGGGGGACCGGGGAGCTGTTTTTT. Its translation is CASSLLSGLAGGGTGELFF.

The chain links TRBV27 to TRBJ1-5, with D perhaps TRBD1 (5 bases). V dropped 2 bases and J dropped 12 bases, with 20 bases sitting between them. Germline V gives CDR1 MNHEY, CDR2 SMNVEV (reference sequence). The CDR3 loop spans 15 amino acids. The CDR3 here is CASSLDSLAGGVQHF. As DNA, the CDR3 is TGTGCCAGCAGTTTAGACAGCCTCGCCGGTGGGGTCCAGCATTTT.

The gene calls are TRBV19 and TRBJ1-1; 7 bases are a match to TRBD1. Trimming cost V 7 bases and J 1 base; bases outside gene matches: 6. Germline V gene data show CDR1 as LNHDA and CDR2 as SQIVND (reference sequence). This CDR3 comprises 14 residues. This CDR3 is CASKGGRGNTEAFF. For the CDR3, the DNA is TGTGCCAGTAAAGGGGGCAGGGGGAACACTGAAGCTTTCTTT.

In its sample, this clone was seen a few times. In nucleotides, the CDR3 is TGTGCCATCCGGACAGGCGAGTCCTACGAGCAGTACTTC. Protein product: CAIRTGESYEQYF. The chain couples TRBV10-3 to TRBJ2-7; TRBD1 agrees at 7 bases. This CDR3 has 13 amino acids. V trimming: 8 bases; J trimming: 1 base; junction bases outside the gene matches: 5. The germline gives CDR1 ENHRY, CDR2 SYGVKD.